This is a list of T cell receptor beta chains from one sample in a study of CD8 T cells in ankylosing spondylitis. TCRdb processed the 5' RACE reads anew with MiXCR; each CDR3 protein has one entry. The table records around 25,000 distinct CDR3 sequences, over 10% of them present only once. Specimen: blood. The receptor set was obtained from a male donor with ankylosing spondylitis or in good health (not recorded which). CDR3s include the opening cysteine and the closing phenylalanine or tryptophan. Each record gives: clone size, J gene, V gene, D gene, CDR3 protein, CDR3 DNA. A D gene is named only where the DNA matches it firmly. Clone sizes are given selectively: once, few, many, or a class where the clone is expanded.

size: many; J: TRBJ2-2; V: TRBV5-1; D: NA; CDR3: CASSLNPQTGELFF; DNA: TGCGCCAGCAGCTTGAACCCTCAGACAGGGGAGCTGTTTTTT
size: NA; J: TRBJ2-1; V: TRBV28; D: NA; CDR3: CASSPSRGTRNNEQFF; DNA: TGTGCCAGCAGTCCCTCGCGCGGGACCAGGAACAATGAGCAGTTCTTC
size: NA; J: TRBJ2-2; V: TRBV2; D: TRBD1; CDR3: CASKTGVGTGELFF; DNA: TGTGCCAGCAAGACAGGGGTGGGCACCGGGGAGCTGTTTTTT
size: NA; J: TRBJ2-3; V: TRBV28; D: TRBD2; CDR3: CASSYRTSRTDTQYF; DNA: TGTGCCAGCAGTTACAGGACTAGCAGAACAGATACGCAGTATTTT
size: many; J: TRBJ1-4; V: TRBV10-3; D: NA; CDR3: CAISQGTSYEKLFF; DNA: TGTGCCATCAGCCAGGGGACCTCTTATGAAAAACTGTTTTTT
size: NA; J: TRBJ2-2; V: TRBV5-1; D: NA; CDR3: CASSDGSLANTGELFF; DNA: TGCGCCAGCAGCGACGGCTCCCTCGCGAACACCGGGGAGCTGTTTTTT
size: many; J: TRBJ2-7; V: TRBV2; D: NA; CDR3: CAGGGGTSYEQYF; DNA: TGTGCCGGGGGAGGGGGGACTTCCTACGAGCAGTACTTC
size: NA; J: TRBJ2-3; V: TRBV12-3/TRBV12-4; D: NA; CDR3: CASSWGTYTDTQYF; DNA: TGTGCCAGCAGTTGGGGGACTTACACAGATACGCAGTATTTT
size: NA; J: TRBJ2-3; V: TRBV7-2; D: NA; CDR3: CASSSYRIGTDTQYF; DNA: TGTGCCAGCAGCTCTTACAGAATAGGCACAGATACGCAGTATTTT
size: many; J: TRBJ2-1; V: TRBV5-6; D: TRBD1; CDR3: CASSPTGGGEQFF; DNA: TGTGCCAGCAGCCCGACAGGGGGCGGGGAGCAGTTCTTC
size: many; J: TRBJ1-3; V: TRBV28; D: NA; CDR3: CASSPAGRRSGNTIYF; DNA: TGTGCCAGCAGTCCTGCGGGCAGGCGCTCTGGAAACACCATATATTTT
size: few; J: TRBJ2-1; V: TRBV2; D: TRBD2; CDR3: CASSPGLAGQDLYNEQFF; DNA: TGTGCCAGCAGTCCCGGACTAGCGGGACAAGACCTCTACAATGAGCAGTTCTTC
size: few; J: TRBJ2-3; V: TRBV2; D: TRBD1; CDR3: CASSTDRGYSTDTQYF; DNA: TGTGCCAGCAGCACGGACAGGGGATATAGCACAGATACGCAGTATTTT
size: many; J: TRBJ1-4; V: TRBV20-1; D: NA; CDR3: CSAALRDARRGINEKLFF; DNA: TGCAGTGCGGCCCTCCGGGACGCCCGTCGGGGGATTAATGAAAAACTGTTTTTT
size: many; J: TRBJ2-1; V: TRBV5-6; D: TRBD2; CDR3: CASSDSGGAPNEQFF; DNA: TGTGCCAGCAGCGATAGCGGGGGGGCCCCCAATGAGCAGTTCTTC
size: few; J: TRBJ2-7; V: TRBV11-1; D: NA; CDR3: CASSLARTTTYEQYF; DNA: TGTGCCAGCAGCTTAGCGCGGACAACCACCTACGAGCAGTACTTC
size: many; J: TRBJ2-1; V: TRBV6-2/TRBV6-3; D: NA; CDR3: CASSYSRVNEQFF; DNA: TGTGCCAGCAGTTACTCGAGAGTAAATGAGCAGTTCTTC
size: many; J: TRBJ1-5; V: TRBV7-2; D: NA; CDR3: CASSLSTQPQHF; DNA: TGTGCCAGCAGCTTAAGTACGCAGCCCCAGCATTTT
size: many; J: TRBJ2-2; V: TRBV29-1; D: TRBD1; CDR3: CTGQANTGELFF; DNA: TGTACGGGACAGGCAAACACCGGGGAGCTGTTTTTT
size: NA; J: TRBJ2-1; V: TRBV28; D: NA; CDR3: CASSSPPGPKNEQFF; DNA: TGTGCCAGCAGTTCACCCCCGGGGCCTAAAAATGAGCAGTTCTTC
size: NA; J: TRBJ2-2; V: TRBV18; D: TRBD1; CDR3: CASSPKYGTGTGELFF; DNA: TGTGCCAGCTCACCAAAATACGGGACAGGGACCGGGGAGCTGTTTTTT
size: many; J: TRBJ1-1; V: TRBV11-2; D: NA; CDR3: CASSLEWGKRNTEAFF; DNA: TGTGCCAGCAGCTTAGAATGGGGGAAGAGAAACACTGAAGCTTTCTTT
size: few; J: TRBJ2-2; V: TRBV7-2; D: NA; CDR3: CASSLAPGTGELFF; DNA: TGTGCCAGCAGCTTAGCCCCGGGGACCGGGGAGCTGTTTTTT
size: many; J: TRBJ2-5; V: TRBV5-1; D: NA; CDR3: CASSRRGQEETQYF; DNA: TGCGCCAGCTCTCGGAGGGGGCAGGAAGAGACCCAGTACTTC
size: few; J: TRBJ2-3; V: TRBV6-4; D: NA; CDR3: CASSPGGSSTDTQYF; DNA: TGTGCCAGCAGTCCCGGGGGTAGTAGCACAGATACGCAGTATTTT